The entry that follows covers one T cell receptor (beta chain) sequence. What it recognizes is unknown. Since a much larger clone is just one base distant, this may be a read error. The sample belongs to a study of tumor-infiltrating lymphocytes in primary liver carcinoma. Study-level points and caveats: For tumor-adjacent and tumor-blood pairs, overlap was less than that seen for tumor region pairs. The difference in top-250-clone fraction between tumors and blood was significant, favoring tumors (p = 0.039).

From 500 ng total RNA, TCR beta cDNA was generated with a primer in the constant region. Construction of TCR beta libraries relied on three successive nested multiplex PCR rounds employing slightly modified ARM-PCR. In the first two PCR rounds, TRBV1-TRBV30 forward primers were paired with a C-beta reverse primer, and each round lasted 10 cycles. TCRdb reprocessed the multiplex PCR reads with MiXCR, giving one entry per CDR3 protein. The sample holds around 26,000 distinct CDR3 sequences, 78% seen once. The length of the CDR3 is 13 residues. Germline V CDR1 and CDR2: SGHTA, FQGTGA. Total RNA and DNA came together from approximately 20-30 mg of bulk tissue without cell sorting. Surgical resection treated primary liver carcinoma in the patients. Sampling of every tumor involved five separate regions. These included the tumor centre.

The V gene is TRBV7-3, the J gene TRBJ1-1, with 7 bases aligning to TRBD1. The sample consisted of liver tumor tissue from sampling region 3. Indicated subset: tumor region T3, left-lateral pole. The sequence derives from a middle-aged man with primary liver carcinoma and hepatitis B virus infection. Here the CDR3 reads CASSPGDRVGAVF. For the CDR3, the DNA is TGTGCCAGCAGCCCGGGTGACAGGGTGGGAGCTGTCTTT.